The 8 T cell receptor beta chains below come from one sample, sequenced in a study of shared clonotypes between healthy human individuals. Generated by immunoSEQ multiplex PCR, the TCRdb table keeps only in-frame clones and is missing some. The sample lists about 2.1 million clones, 93% occurring once. CD45RO-negative, CCR7-positively selected cells formed the naive CD8 fraction, excluding terminally differentiated effector memory CD45RA+ cells. The material sequenced was naive CD8+ T cells from PBMCs. The receptors come from a man aged 18 to 35 in good health. Some clones in this sample may be carry-over from other donors' samples.

This chain joins TRBV7-2 and TRBJ2-2; unclear D gene. Germline V CDR1 and CDR2: SGHTA, FQGNSA. The V end lost 1 base, the J end lost 7 bases, and 7 bases lay between the germline ends. The CDR3 length is 13 residues. For the CDR3, the DNA is TGTGCCAGCAGCTTAGTTTCGGACGGGGAGCTGTTTTTT. Its protein product is CASSLVSDGELFF. The complete variable domain, with remaining parts taken from reference TRBV7-2 and TRBJ2-2, reads GAGVSQSPSNKVTEKGKDVELRCDPISGHTALYWYRQSLGQGLEFLIYFQGNSAPDKSGLPSDRFSAERTGGSVSTLTIQRTQQEDSAVYLCASSLVSDGELFFGEGSRLTVL.

The chain carries TRBV27 and TRBJ2-3; 15 bases line up with TRBD2. V trimming: 5 bases; J trimming: 2 bases; junction bases outside the gene matches: 5. Looked up from germline, CDR1 is MNHEY and CDR2 is SMNVEV (reference sequence). The CDR3 length is 17 residues. The CDR3 reads CASSPGLAGGSTDTQYF. Here the CDR3 DNA reads TGTGCCAGCAGTCCGGGACTAGCGGGAGGATCCACAGATACGCAGTATTTT.

This clone appeared a single time. The genes are TRBV9 and TRBJ1-2, with TRBD1 matching over 9 bases. Germline V gene lookup returns CDR1 SGDLS and CDR2 YYNGEE. Losses at the gene ends were 4 bases for V and 7 bases for J; bases not matched to a gene: 11. CDR3 length equals 15 residues. The DNA of the CDR3 is TGTGCCAGCAGCTTACGATTACAGGGGGCGCTTGGCTACACCTTC. This gives the protein CASSLRLQGALGYTF.

This rearrangement joins TRBV7-8 to TRBJ1-1, with a possible D match to TRBD1 (5 bases). Germline assignment: CDR1 SGHVS and CDR2 FQNEAQ. Trimming removed 2 bases from V and 4 bases from J, with 14 bases in between. This CDR3 is built from 15 residues. The CDR3 is CASSLPLGGGTEAFF. The CDR3 region has the DNA TGTGCCAGCAGCTTACCGCTCGGGGGGGGCACTGAAGCTTTCTTT.

The chain uses TRBV7-8 and TRBJ2-1, with D perhaps TRBD2 (6 bases). The CDR3 is 15 residues long. With 8 bases removed from V and 2 bases from J, the gap between germline ends came to 16 bases. Per germline, CDR1 SGHVS and CDR2 FQNEAQ. The CDR3, as DNA: TGTGCCAGCGGCACCTTTAGCGGCGCCTACAATGAGCAGTTCTTC. Its protein is CASGTFSGAYNEQFF.

V and J are TRBV7-9 and TRBJ2-3, with D tentatively TRBD1 or TRBD2 (5 bases each). The V end lost 1 base, the J end lost 4 bases, and 12 bases lay between the germline ends. Germline CDR1 is SEHNR and CDR2 is FQNEAQ (reference sequence). The CDR3 spans 15 residues. The CDR3 bases are TGTGCCAGCAGCTTAGGGTTCGGGGCGGCAGATACGCAGTATTTT. Protein product: CASSLGFGAADTQYF.

The chain recombines TRBV27 with TRBJ2-7; D is unresolved. There are 12 residues in the CDR3. Germline CDR1 is MNHEY and CDR2 is SMNVEV (reference sequence). Trimming left V 8 bases short and J 6 bases short, with 14 bases between. The CDR3 DNA is TGTGCCAGCGGAATACTCAGGAGCGAGCAGTACTTC. Translated: CASGILRSEQYF.

The chain uses TRBV9 and TRBJ2-5, with D possibly being TRBD2 (6 bases). CDR1 is SGDLS and CDR2 is YYNGEE in the germline V gene. This CDR3 comprises 16 residues. V was clipped by 0 bases and J by 5 bases, with 17 bases between them. CDR3: CASSVAGSGSQETQYF. In DNA, the CDR3 is TGTGCCAGCAGCGTAGCTGGGTCCGGGAGTCAGGAGACCCAGTACTTC.